This T cell receptor (beta chain) came from a study of blood T cell repertoires in COVID-19. The wider study: Acute-phase and convalescent COVID-19 samples originated in the United States, Italy and Spain. Nucleic acid was either cDNA or gDNA, and it came from T cells, B-cell-depleted T cells, or PBMCs.

In the authors' workflow: Nucleated cell number was recorded as an estimate derived from reference gene primer amplification. This table comes from immunoSEQ multiplex PCR, and its TCRdb copy is limited to in-frame clones, with some not included. V and J calls and clone size are given by that table; D and trimming were obtained from the DNA. The table lists under 300,000 clones, over 80% of them singletons. The CDR3 contains 15 residues. V lost 0 bases, J lost 0 bases, and 10 bases lay in between. From germline, CDR1 is SGDLS and CDR2 YYNGEE. V usage is TRBV9 and J usage is TRBJ2-7; TRBD2 is a possible D gene (5 bases). The sequencing input was peripheral blood. The sequence derives from a man aged 25 to 40 who had recovered from COVID-19. For the CDR3, the DNA is TGTGCCAGCAGCGTAGCAGCGGCCAGCTCCTACGAGCAGTACGTC. Translating gives CASSVAAASSYEQYV.